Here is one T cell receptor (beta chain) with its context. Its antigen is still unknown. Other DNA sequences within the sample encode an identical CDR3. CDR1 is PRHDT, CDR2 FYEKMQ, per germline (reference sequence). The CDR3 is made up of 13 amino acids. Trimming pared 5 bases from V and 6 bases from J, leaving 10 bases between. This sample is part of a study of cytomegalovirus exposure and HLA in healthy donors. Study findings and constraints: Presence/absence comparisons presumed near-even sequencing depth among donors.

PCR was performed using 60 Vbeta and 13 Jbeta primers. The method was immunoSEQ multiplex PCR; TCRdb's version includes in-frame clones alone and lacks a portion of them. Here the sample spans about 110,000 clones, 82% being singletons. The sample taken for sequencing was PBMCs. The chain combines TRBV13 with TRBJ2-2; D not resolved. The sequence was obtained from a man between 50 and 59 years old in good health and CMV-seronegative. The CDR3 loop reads CASSPPGPGELFF. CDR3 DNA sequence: TGTGCCAGCAGCCCACCTGGGCCCGGGGAGCTGTTTTTT.